A selection of T cell receptor beta chains follows, all from one sample in a study of cytomegalovirus exposure and HLA in healthy donors. Sequenced by immunoSEQ multiplex PCR; TCRdb stores in-frame clones only, minus some. This sample yields 170,000 or so clones, of which almost 85% are seen a single time; 0.35% to 0.4% belongs to the top ten. Source material: PBMCs. The receptors were gathered from a boy younger than 10 in good health and CMV-seronegative. The CDR3 runs from the conserved cysteine through the conserved F or W. Fields, in order: V gene, D gene, clone size, J gene, CDR3 DNA, CDR3 protein. D genes are given only for firm matches. Not all rows give a size; the values are once, few, many and, for expanded clones, a class.

>TRBV30|TRBD1|-|TRBJ1-3
TGTGCCTGGAGTCCTTCGGGACAGGCTGGAAACACCATATATTTT
CAWSPSGQAGNTIYF
>TRBV11-3|-|-|TRBJ1-4
TGTGCCAGCAGCTTAGATGGTGCGGGGGCGCTTAATGAAAAACTGTTTTTT
CASSLDGAGALNEKLFF
>TRBV18|TRBD1|-|TRBJ1-3
TGTGCCAGCTCCCCCGGACAGGGAATAAACACCATATATTTT
CASSPGQGINTIYF
>TRBV4-1|TRBD1|-|TRBJ2-7
TGCGCCAGCAGCCAAACCCTGGGACAGGGAACCTACGAGCAGTACTTC
CASSQTLGQGTYEQYF
>TRBV27|-|-|TRBJ1-5
TGTGCCAGCGGACTAGGTCAGCCCCAGCATTTT
CASGLGQPQHF
>TRBV10-3|-|-|TRBJ2-5
TGTGCCATCAGTGAGAGAGCGGGCGGGACCAGAGAGCAGTACTTC
CAISERAGGTREQYF
>TRBV25-1|-|-|TRBJ2-7
TGTGCCAGCAGAGCCAGCGGAAACTACGAGCAGTACTTC
CASRASGNYEQYF
>TRBV7-8|TRBD1|-|TRBJ1-5
TGTGCCAGCAGCTTAGACAGGGGGCTAAGAGGGCTCAATCAGCCCCAGCATTTT
CASSLDRGLRGLNQPQHF
>TRBV28|TRBD1|-|TRBJ2-7
TGTGCCAGCAGTCCCACGGGACAGGGCTTCTACGAGCAGTACTTC
CASSPTGQGFYEQYF
>TRBV11-2|-|-|TRBJ2-1
TGTGCCAGCAGCCAGGACTCCTACAATGAGCAGTTCTTC
CASSQDSYNEQFF
>TRBV5-1|TRBD2|once|TRBJ2-1
TGCGCCAGCAGCTTTTCGGTAGTAGGGCCAGGCGCTAGCGGGAGTTATGAGCAGTTCTTC
CASSFSVVGPGASGSYEQFF
>TRBV6-1|-|-|TRBJ2-2
TGTGCCAGCAGTGAACATGAGGTTTTGGTGACCGGGGAGCTGTTTTTT
CASSEHEVLVTGELFF
>TRBV5-1|TRBD2|-|TRBJ2-1
TGCGCCAGCCACGCTCCCCCTAGCGGGATTAGGAACAATGAGCAGTTCTTC
CASHAPPSGIRNNEQFF
>TRBV6-5|-|-|TRBJ1-1
TGTGCCAGCAGCCCCATCCGTAGTAATCCTGAAGCTTTCTTT
CASSPIRSNPEAFF
>TRBV2|TRBD2|-|TRBJ2-7
TGTGCCAGCAGTGAGGGGATAGCGGGTACTCCTGGGCAGTACTTC
CASSEGIAGTPGQYF
>TRBV28|TRBD2|-|TRBJ2-1
TGTGCCAGCAGTTTGGCGGCGGGAGATCACAATGAGCAGTTCTTC
CASSLAAGDHNEQFF
>TRBV13|-|-|TRBJ2-5
TGTGCCAGCAGCTCCCCGGAGGGCCGGGAGACCCAGTACTTC
CASSSPEGRETQYF
>TRBV30|-|-|TRBJ2-4
TGTGCCTGGAGCCAATACAGGGGACTAGCCAAAAACATTCAGTACTTC
CAWSQYRGLAKNIQYF
>TRBV4-1|TRBD2|-|TRBJ2-2
TGCGCCAGCAGCCAAGGACCACTAGCGACTGCCGGGGAGCTGTTTTTT
CASSQGPLATAGELFF
>TRBV27|TRBD2|once|TRBJ2-6
TGTGCCAGCAGTCCAACTCCGGGACTAGCGGGAGGGGGCTCTGGGGCCAACGTCCTGACTTTC
CASSPTPGLAGGGSGANVLTF
>TRBV27|TRBD1|-|TRBJ2-2
TGTGCCAGCAGTAACGGCCGGACAGGGTATAGGGGCGGGGAGCTGTTTTTT
CASSNGRTGYRGGELFF
>TRBV7-6|-|-|TRBJ2-5
TGTGCCAGCAGCTTATACACTAGCCCATTTCCAGAGACCCAGTACTTC
CASSLYTSPFPETQYF
>TRBV5-6|-|-|TRBJ2-1
TGTGCCAGCAGCGGACGCTTACGGGGTGAGCAGTTCTTC
CASSGRLRGEQFF
>TRBV4-1|TRBD2|-|TRBJ2-1
TGCGCCAGCAGCCGAATTGGGACTAGCGGAAGCTCCTACAATGAGCAGTTCTTC
CASSRIGTSGSSYNEQFF
>TRBV6-1|-|-|TRBJ2-5
TGTGCCAGCAGTGAAGCCAGGGGCCCCGAAGAGACCCAGTACTTC
CASSEARGPEETQYF
>TRBV10-1|-|-|TRBJ2-1
TGCGCCAGCAGCACGGTACCTCGGGAGCGATCCTACAATGAGCAGTTCTTC
CASSTVPRERSYNEQFF
>TRBV4-1|-|-|TRBJ2-7
TGCGCCAGCAGCCTCAAGGAGGAGGGTCCCTACGAGCAGTACTTC
CASSLKEEGPYEQYF
>TRBV29-1|-|-|TRBJ2-1
TGCAGCGTTCAAAAGCGGGTGGCGTCCAATGAGCAGTTCTTC
CSVQKRVASNEQFF
>TRBV29-1|-|-|TRBJ2-2
TGCAGCGCCGTTGACAGGACTAACACCGGGGAGCTGTTTTTT
CSAVDRTNTGELFF
>TRBV7-9|TRBD1|-|TRBJ2-7
TGTGCCAGCACCAGTCAGGGGGCCTCCTACGAGCAGTACTTC
CASTSQGASYEQYF
>TRBV27|-|once|TRBJ2-1
TGTGCCAGCAGCCCCACTAGTGGCCTAAACAATGAGCAGTTCTTC
CASSPTSGLNNEQFF
>TRBV5-1|TRBD2|-|TRBJ2-2
TGCGCCAGCAGCCCGGGACTAGCGGGCACCGGGGAGCTGTTTTTT
CASSPGLAGTGELFF
>TRBV29-1|-|-|TRBJ1-2
TGCAGCGTTGAGACAGTATTCTATGGCTACACCTTC
CSVETVFYGYTF
>TRBV6-6|-|-|TRBJ2-1
TGTGCCAGCAGCCGCGCCTACACCTCGGGGTACAATGAGCAGTTCTTC
CASSRAYTSGYNEQFF
>TRBV5-4|TRBD1|-|TRBJ2-3
TGTGCCAGCAGCTTGGAGGGGGCCGGAGATACGCAGTATTTT
CASSLEGAGDTQYF
>TRBV6-5|-|-|TRBJ1-4
TGTGCCAGCAGTACGAGAGGAAAACTGTTTTTT
CASSTRGKLFF
>TRBV2|-|-|TRBJ2-1
TGTGCCAGCGTGGGACTCCTCCTGAATGAGCAGTTCTTC
CASVGLLLNEQFF
>TRBV19|-|-|TRBJ1-4
TGTGCCAGTAGTATAGGAGTTATTGCAACTAATGAAAAACTGTTTTTT
CASSIGVIATNEKLFF
>TRBV13|TRBD2|-|TRBJ2-7
TGTGCCAGCAGCCCCGGCCGCGGGAGAGGGTCCTACGAGCAGTACTTC
CASSPGRGRGSYEQYF
>TRBV10-3|TRBD1|-|TRBJ2-7
TGTGCCATCAGTTCGGGACAGGGGGCCTACGAGCAGTACTTC
CAISSGQGAYEQYF
>TRBV30|TRBD2|-|TRBJ2-7
TGTGCCTGGGGACGGGGGGGTAGTGGCGAGCAGTACTTC
CAWGRGGSGEQYF
>TRBV6-5|-|-|TRBJ2-1
TGTGCCAGTTCTCGGGGGAGCCCCTACAATGAGCAGTTCTTC
CASSRGSPYNEQFF
>TRBV19|TRBD2|-|TRBJ2-1
TGTGCCAGTAGTACCAAAAGGACTAGCGGGAGTTACAATGAGCAGTTCTTC
CASSTKRTSGSYNEQFF
>TRBV11-2|TRBD1|-|TRBJ1-4
TGTGCCAGCAGCGGCCGGAGACAGGGCACAACGGGGTCGCATGAAAAACTGTTTTTT
CASSGRRQGTTGSHEKLFF
>TRBV27|TRBD1|-|TRBJ1-1
TGTGCCAGCAGTTCAGGGGGCTCGACGAACACTGAAGCTTTCTTT
CASSSGGSTNTEAFF
>TRBV7-9|-|-|TRBJ2-7
TGTTCCAGCAGTTACACTAGCTACGAGCAGTACTTC
CSSSYTSYEQYF
>TRBV7-3|-|once|TRBJ1-4
TGTGCCAGCAGCGGCAGCTACAGGGCCGTGTCGCATAATGAAAAACTGTTTTTT
CASSGSYRAVSHNEKLFF
>TRBV13|TRBD2|-|TRBJ2-1
TGTGCCAGCAGCTCTCCGGGACTAGCTTACAATGAGCAGTTCTTC
CASSSPGLAYNEQFF
>TRBV29-1|-|-|TRBJ2-7
TGCAGCATATATAGCCGGAGGGGCTACGAGCAGTACTTC
CSIYSRRGYEQYF
>TRBV4-1|-|-|TRBJ2-3
TGCGCCAGCAGCCAAGGAGGGTTTACTAGCACAGATACGCAGTATTTT
CASSQGGFTSTDTQYF
>TRBV10-1|-|-|TRBJ2-5
TGCGCCAGCAGTGAACGGAGGCTCGAGACCCAGTACTTC
CASSERRLETQYF
>TRBV7-9|TRBD1|-|TRBJ1-5
TGCGCCAGCAGCCCCGGACAGGCCCAGTCGGCCCAGCATTTT
CASSPGQAQSAQHF
>TRBV5-8|TRBD1|-|TRBJ1-1
TGTGCCAGCAGCTTAGAACAGGGGGATGAAGCTTTCTTT
CASSLEQGDEAFF
>TRBV2|-|once|TRBJ1-1
TGTGCCAGCAGTGAAGCGCTTCGGGGCGGGAAGAACACTGAAGCTTTCTTT
CASSEALRGGKNTEAFF
>TRBV15|-|-|TRBJ1-1
TGTGCCACCAGCAGAGATCGGTTTGCCCGGACAGATATTACTGAAGCTTTCTTT
CATSRDRFARTDITEAFF
>TRBV14|-|-|TRBJ2-3
TGTGCCAGCAGCCAAGAAAGGAGTTGGAGAGTTGGATTCGCAGATACGCAGTATTTT
CASSQERSWRVGFADTQYF
>TRBV28|TRBD2|-|TRBJ2-2
TGTGCCAGCAGGACTAGCGGGAAAGGAAACACCGGGGAGCTGTTTTTT
CASRTSGKGNTGELFF
>TRBV28|TRBD1|-|TRBJ1-2
TGTGCCAGCAGTGCACAGGGGGCTGATACCGTGATCTATGGCTACACCTTC
CASSAQGADTVIYGYTF
>TRBV25-1|TRBD1|-|TRBJ1-1
TGTGCCAGCAAAGGCGGGACAGGGTATGGCACTGAAGCTTTCTTT
CASKGGTGYGTEAFF
>TRBV28|TRBD1|-|TRBJ1-5
TGTGCCAGCAGTTTATCCCCAGGGGGCGCAGGGCAGCCCCAGCATTTT
CASSLSPGGAGQPQHF